Following are 29 T cell receptor beta chains from one sample sequenced in a study of blood T cell repertoires in COVID-19. Clones were sequenced by immunoSEQ multiplex PCR, and TCRdb holds only the in-frame ones, with some missing. The table has about 99,000 clones, nearly 90% seen once. Specimen: peripheral blood. The receptors were sampled from a man in his fifties in a cohort sampled during active COVID-19.

In this sample, this clone turned up once. The V call is TRBV2, the J call TRBJ1-4; D unresolved. Trimming took off 7 bases at V and 3 bases at J, with 6 bases between the two ends. The CDR3 sequence is 12 residues long. In germline, CDR1 is SNHLY, CDR2 FYNNEI. This CDR3 reads CASTPSNEKLFF. In nucleotides, the CDR3 is TGTGCCAGCACCCCTTCTAATGAAAAACTGTTTTTT. The full variable domain, rest sourced from reference TRBV2 and TRBJ1-4, is EPEVTQTPSHQVTQMGQEVILRCVPISNHLYFYWYRQILGQKVEFLVSFYNNEISEKSEIFDDQFSVERPDGSNFTLKIRSTKLEDSAMYFCASTPSNEKLFFGSGTQLSVL.

This clone was observed once. The CDR3 spells CASSFLASETQYF. In nucleotides, the CDR3 is TGTGCCAGCAGCTTCTTAGCGTCAGAGACCCAGTACTTC. The chain links TRBV3-1 (or the pseudogene TRBV3-2) to TRBJ2-5; possible D gene TRBD2, 5 bases. V was pared by 5 bases and J by 4 bases, with 11 bases between. Germline lookup yields CDR1 LGHDT and CDR2 YNNKEL (reference sequence). The length of the CDR3 is 13 residues.

The V call is TRBV6-1, the J call TRBJ2-5; TRBD1 matches 7 bases. Germline CDR1 reads MNHNS; CDR2 reads SASEGT. The CDR3 is 18 amino acids. V dropped 4 bases and J dropped 4; count of bases not matched to a gene: 18. CDR3 nucleotides: TGTGCCAGCAGTGTAATACCCCAAAAACAGGGGTTGGGAGAGACCCAGTACTTC. Protein sequence: CASSVIPQKQGLGETQYF.

The J gene is TRBJ2-1, the V gene TRBV6-5; TRBD1 might be the D (6 bases). Germline V gives CDR1 MNHEY, CDR2 SVGAGI. Deletions cut 5 bases from V and 4 bases from J, with 12 bases between. The CDR3 is 14 residues long. The CDR3 DNA follows: TGTGCCAGCAGTCGTGACAGGTTTTACAATGAGCAGTTCTTC. It yields the protein CASSRDRFYNEQFF.

This chain links TRBV19 with TRBJ1-6; no reliable D call. The CDR3 is 17 residues long. Germline assignment: CDR1 LNHDA and CDR2 SQIVND (reference sequence). Deletions cut 5 bases from V and 6 bases from J, with 20 bases between. The CDR3 coding sequence is TGTGCCAGTAGTGAGGGTCGGCCGGGCTGGGGTAATTCACCCCTCCACTTT. Translated, it gives CASSEGRPGWGNSPLHF.

The gene calls are TRBV6-6 and TRBJ2-5, with 7 bases that match TRBD1. The CDR3 sequence is 14 residues long. Unmatched junction bases numbered 3, after V lost 5 bases and J lost 0 bases. Germline-derived CDR1 and CDR2 are MNHNY and SVGAGI (reference sequence). The CDR3 reads CASSRDSNQETQYF. The CDR3 coding sequence is TGTGCCAGCAGTCGGGACAGCAACCAAGAGACCCAGTACTTC.

A single count supports this clone. The chain employs TRBV11-2 and TRBJ2-1, with 7 bases matching TRBD2. Germline V lookup: CDR1 SGHAT, CDR2 FQNNGV. This CDR3 has 14 amino acids. With V trimmed by 4 bases and J by 4 bases, 4 bases remained unmatched. CDR3 nucleotide sequence: TGTGCCAGCAGCTCGCGGGGGATTTACAATGAGCAGTTCTTC. Amino acid sequence: CASSSRGIYNEQFF.

The chain combines TRBV7-9 with TRBJ1-1; D remains unclear. CDR3 length: 14 residues. From germline, CDR1 is SEHNR and CDR2 FQNEAQ (reference sequence). Trimming stripped 5 bases from V and 0 bases from J, with 10 bases between. The CDR3 sequence: CASSRGDLNTEAFF. The CDR3, as DNA: TGTGCCAGCAGCCGTGGTGACTTGAACACTGAAGCTTTCTTT. Drawing the rest from reference TRBV7-9 and TRBJ1-1, the complete variable domain is DTGVSQNPRHKITKRGQNVTFRCDPISEHNRLYWYRQTLGQGPEFLTYFQNEAQLEKSRLLSDRFSAERPKGSFSTLEIQRTEQGDSAMYLCASSRGDLNTEAFFGQGTRLTVV.

The gene calls are TRBV19 and TRBJ2-6; 8 nucleotides agree with TRBD1. This CDR3 has 17 residues. With V trimmed by 5 bases and J by 2 bases, 8 bases remained unmatched. CDR1 is LNHDA, CDR2 SQIVND, per germline (reference sequence). Here the CDR3 reads CASSRIQGEAGANVLTF. In nucleotides, the CDR3 is TGTGCCAGTAGTCGGATACAGGGGGAGGCTGGGGCCAACGTCCTGACTTTC.

The chain uses TRBV1 and TRBJ2-5; TRBD2, the D gene given by the table, was not confirmed from the DNA. TRBV1 is classified as a pseudogene. The CDR3 sequence is 17 residues long. The CDR3 bases are TGCACCAGCAGCCAAGGGCGGCTGGCGGGGGACCAAGAGACCCAGTACTTC. Its protein product is CTSSQGRLAGDQETQYF.

The V gene is TRBV11-3, the J gene TRBJ1-1; 8 bases agree with TRBD1. J lost 4 bases, V lost 5 bases, and 9 bases had no gene match. CDR3 size: 15 residues. In germline, CDR1 is SGHNT, CDR2 YENEEA. CDR3 coding DNA: TGTGCCAGCAGCCCCAGACAGGGGCGCGGCACTGAAGCTTTCTTT. Translating it yields CASSPRQGRGTEAFF. The variable domain in full, with the rest retrieved from reference TRBV11-3 and TRBJ1-1, is EAGVVQSPRYKIIEKKQPVAFWCNPISGHNTLYWYLQNLGQGPELLIRYENEEAVDDSQLPKDRFSAERLKGVDSTLKIQPAELGDSAVYLCASSPRQGRGTEAFFGQGTRLTVV.

The chain links TRBV5-1 to TRBJ1-1; D ambiguous. The ends were cut back, 0 bases at V and 7 bases at J, with 10 bases in the middle. The germline gives CDR1 SGHRS, CDR2 YFSETQ. The CDR3 consists of 13 residues. The CDR3 bases are TGCGCCAGCAGCTTGGATGGGCGCAGTGAAGCTTTCTTT. Translation gives CASSLDGRSEAFF.

This chain connects TRBV18 to TRBJ1-4; D gene uncertain. This CDR3 is 13 amino acids long. With 2 bases removed from V and 7 bases from J, the gap between germline ends came to 8 bases. Per the germline V gene, CDR1 is KGHSH and CDR2 is LQKENI. CDR3 loop: CASSPSRVEKLFF. For the CDR3, the DNA is TGTGCCAGCTCACCATCCCGGGTTGAAAAACTGTTTTTT.

The chain has TRBV5-1 and TRBJ2-7; 12 bases match TRBD1. The CDR3 is 14 amino acids. V trimming: 3 bases; J trimming: 6 bases; junction bases outside the gene matches: 4. Germline V lookup: CDR1 SGHRS, CDR2 YFSETQ. This chain's CDR3 is CASSSGQGAPEQYV. The CDR3 DNA sequence: TGCGCCAGCAGCTCGGGACAGGGGGCGCCCGAGCAGTACGTC.

CDR3 residues: CASSYVGAGSSYNEQFF. In nucleotides, the CDR3 is TGTGCCAGCAGTTACGTCGGCGCGGGGAGCTCCTACAATGAGCAGTTCTTC. The chain couples TRBV6-2 or TRBV6-3 to TRBJ2-1; D might be TRBD2 (6 bases). The germline V and J ends were trimmed by 2 bases and 0 bases, with 14 bases remaining between them. This CDR3 is built from 17 residues. Per the germline V gene, CDR1 is MNHEY and CDR2 is SVGEGT.

V and J are TRBV18 and TRBJ2-1, with unresolved D. CDR1 KGHSH and CDR2 LQKENI come from the germline V gene. With 3 bases removed from V and 2 bases from J, the gap between germline ends came to 8 bases. The CDR3 totals 14 residues. Written as DNA, the CDR3 is TGTGCCAGCTCACCCGCACAAACCTACAATGAGCAGTTCTTC. This sequence encodes CASSPAQTYNEQFF.

The chain has TRBV7-2 and TRBJ1-6; unclear D gene. V gave up 3 bases and J gave up 1 base, with 7 bases separating them. Germline V lookup: CDR1 SGHTA, CDR2 FQGNSA. The CDR3 loop spans 15 amino acids. For the CDR3, the DNA is TGTGCCAGCAGCTTTACAGTATCCTATAATTCACCCCTCCACTTT. This sequence encodes CASSFTVSYNSPLHF.

This chain joins TRBV27 and TRBJ2-5, with TRBD2 as a possible D gene (6 bases). Trimming took off 6 bases at V and 7 bases at J, with 18 bases between the two ends. The CDR3 covers 14 residues. From germline, CDR1 is MNHEY and CDR2 SMNVEV (reference sequence). The CDR3 coding sequence is TGTGCCAGCAGCCGAAAACTAGCCGGAGGGACCCAGTACTTC. It codes for CASSRKLAGGTQYF.

This chain uses TRBV5-1 with TRBJ2-3; 12 bases align to TRBD1. Trimming removed 7 bases from V and 5 bases from J; junction bases left unmatched: 8. The CDR3 is 15 amino acids. Germline V lookup: CDR1 SGHRS, CDR2 YFSETQ. The CDR3 nucleotides are TGCGCCAGCCGAACCGGGACAGGGGGCGGAGATACGCAGTATTTT. Protein: CASRTGTGGGDTQYF.

The genes are TRBV6-5 and TRBJ1-2; 12 bases match TRBD1. V shed 5 bases, J shed 7 bases, and the junction held 8 bases outside the gene matches. The CDR3 has 15 amino acids. CDR1 is MNHEY and CDR2 is SVGAGI in the germline V gene. CDR3 residues: CASSLRDRGLSGYTF. The CDR3 nucleotides are TGTGCCAGCAGTCTCCGGGACAGGGGGCTAAGTGGCTACACCTTC.

The chain couples TRBV9 to TRBJ1-2, with D hard to call. The CDR3 runs to 14 residues. V was pared by 3 bases and J by 6 bases, with 15 bases between. The germline CDR1 and CDR2 sequences are SGDLS and YYNGEE. CDR3 sequence reads: CASSGTRFGDGYTF. CDR3 nucleotides: TGTGCCAGCAGCGGGACCCGGTTCGGGGATGGCTACACCTTC.

The chain is built from TRBV14 and TRBJ2-1; perhaps TRBD1 as D (5 bases). CDR1 is SGHDN, CDR2 FVKESK, per germline. V lost 4 bases, J lost 7 bases, and 11 bases lay in between. The CDR3 loop spans 13 amino acids. CDR3 region: CASSLGAMNEQFF. The CDR3 DNA reads as TGTGCCAGCAGCCTAGGGGCGATGAATGAGCAGTTCTTC.

The chain carries TRBV14 and TRBJ1-4; possible D gene TRBD1, 6 bases. Germline V gives CDR1 SGHDN, CDR2 FVKESK. Trimming pared 0 bases from V and 8 bases from J, leaving 16 bases between. The length of the CDR3 is 16 residues. The CDR3 region has the DNA TGTGCCAGCAGCCAAGAACCCCAGGGGTTGAGGGAAAAACTGTTTTTT. Translation: CASSQEPQGLREKLFF.

This clone was detected once. This CDR3 reads CAISGTSGDTQYF. The CDR3 bases are TGTGCCATCAGTGGGACTAGCGGGGATACGCAGTATTTT. The chain uses TRBV10-3 and TRBJ2-3; 11 nucleotides agree with TRBD2. V was clipped by 4 bases and J by 6 bases; unmatched bases: 0. CDR1 is ENHRY and CDR2 is SYGVKD in the germline V gene. The CDR3 totals 13 residues.

The chain combines TRBV7-9 with TRBJ2-3; D possibly corresponds to TRBD1 (5 bases). Germline V gene lookup returns CDR1 SEHNR and CDR2 FQNEAQ (reference sequence). The germline V and J ends were trimmed by 5 bases and 1 base, with 7 bases remaining between them. The CDR3 loop spans 13 amino acids. DNA of the CDR3: TGTGCCAGCAGCGTGACAGGCACAGATACGCAGTATTTT. This sequence encodes CASSVTGTDTQYF. Full variable domain (rest looked up from reference TRBV7-9 and TRBJ2-3): DTGVSQNPRHKITKRGQNVTFRCDPISEHNRLYWYRQTLGQGPEFLTYFQNEAQLEKSRLLSDRFSAERPKGSFSTLEIQRTEQGDSAMYLCASSVTGTDTQYFGPGTRLTVL.

The chain combines TRBV6-5 with TRBJ2-5, with 7 bases that match TRBD1. The CDR3 covers 13 residues. Trimming removed 7 bases from V and 2 bases from J; junction bases left unmatched: 4. From germline, CDR1 is MNHEY and CDR2 SVGAGI. CDR3 nucleotide sequence: TGTGCCAGCAACCGGGACAGACAAGAGACCCAGTACTTC. Encoded protein: CASNRDRQETQYF.

The gene calls are TRBV11-2 and TRBJ2-2, with D possibly being TRBD1 (6 bases). Looked up from germline, CDR1 is SGHAT and CDR2 is FQNNGV. This CDR3 has 15 residues. The V end lost 5 bases, the J end lost 0 bases, and 10 bases lay between the germline ends. CDR3 sequence reads: CASSPNRANTGELFF. The CDR3 coding sequence is TGTGCCAGCAGCCCTAACAGGGCGAACACCGGGGAGCTGTTTTTT.

This clone was picked up a small number of times. This rearrangement joins TRBV5-4 to TRBJ2-3; 9 bases fit TRBD2. CDR1 is SGHNT and CDR2 is YYREEE in the germline V gene (reference sequence). CDR3 length equals 15 residues. V lost 6 bases, J lost 4 bases, and 9 bases stayed unmatched. CDR3: CASTRRRGGPDTQYF. CDR3 DNA sequence: TGTGCCAGCACCCGTCGGCGGGGGGGTCCAGATACGCAGTATTTT. Complete variable domain (other parts from reference TRBV5-4 and TRBJ2-3): ETGVTQSPTHLIKTRGQQVTLRCSSQSGHNTVSWYQQALGQGPQFIFQYYREEENGRGNFPPRFSGLQFPNYSSELNVNALELDDSALYLCASTRRRGGPDTQYFGPGTRLTVL.

The J gene is TRBJ2-3, the V gene TRBV11-1; possibly TRBD1 for D (6 bases). The V gene lost 6 bases and the J gene lost 2 bases, with 6 bases spanning the gap. CDR1 SGHAT and CDR2 FQDESV come from the germline V gene (reference sequence). CDR3 size: 12 residues. The CDR3 here is CASRGATDTQYF. DNA of the CDR3: TGTGCCAGCAGGGGGGCCACAGATACGCAGTATTTT.